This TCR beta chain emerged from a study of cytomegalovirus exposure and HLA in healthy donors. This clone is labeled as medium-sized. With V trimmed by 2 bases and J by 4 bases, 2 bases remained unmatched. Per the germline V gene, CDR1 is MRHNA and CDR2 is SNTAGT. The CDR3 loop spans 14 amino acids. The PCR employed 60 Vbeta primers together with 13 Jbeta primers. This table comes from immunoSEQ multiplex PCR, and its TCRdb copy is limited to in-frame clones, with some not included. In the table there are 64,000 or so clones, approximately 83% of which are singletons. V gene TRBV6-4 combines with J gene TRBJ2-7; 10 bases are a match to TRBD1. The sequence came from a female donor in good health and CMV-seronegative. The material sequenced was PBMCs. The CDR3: CASSDGQGGYEQYF. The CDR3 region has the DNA TGTGCCAGCAGTGACGGACAGGGGGGGTACGAGCAGTACTTC.